This is a list of T cell receptor beta chains from one sample in a study of T cell clonotyping in hematopoietic cell transplantation. Produced via immunoSEQ multiplex PCR; TCRdb's table is partial and in-frame only. The sample contains around 19,000 clones, approximately 80% of which appear only once. The sample was peripheral blood mononuclear cells, taken before stem cell transplant. The receptors were sampled from a man in his sixties with acute myeloid leukemia. Some clones in this sample may be carry-over from other donors' samples. The CDR3 runs from the conserved cysteine through the conserved F or W. D genes are given only for firm matches. Some rows have no size entry. The others give once, few or many, or a class for an expanded clone.

v_gene	abundance	j_gene	d_gene	CDR3nt	CDR3aa
TRBV19	-	TRBJ1-2	-	TGTGCCAGTAGTCTCGACCTTAACTATGGCTACACCTTC	CASSLDLNYGYTF
TRBV19	-	TRBJ1-1	-	TGTGCCAGTAGGGCCGGGACAACAAATCCGAACACTGAAGCTTTCTTT	CASRAGTTNPNTEAFF
TRBV7-8	-	TRBJ1-4	-	TGTGCCAGCAGCCTGTTGGGGGGCGGGGGAACTAATGAAAAACTGTTTTTT	CASSLLGGGGTNEKLFF
TRBV7-8	-	TRBJ1-2	TRBD1	TGTGCCAGCAGCTTAGTCTCCGGGACAGCGGGCTACACCTTC	CASSLVSGTAGYTF
TRBV2	-	TRBJ1-1	-	TGTGCCAGCAGGAAAGGAGATAGGGACACTGAAGCTTTCTTT	CASRKGDRDTEAFF
TRBV5-5	once	TRBJ1-4	TRBD1	TGTGCCAGCAGCTTAGGAGGGGGCACTAATGAAAAACTGTTTTTT	CASSLGGGTNEKLFF
TRBV6-1	few	TRBJ1-1	-	TGTGCCAGCACCATGGGCCCGCTGGCTTTCTTT	CASTMGPLAFF
TRBV5-1	-	TRBJ2-1	TRBD1	TGCGCCAGCGAACGGACAGGGGGGCTTGAGCAGTTCTTC	CASERTGGLEQFF
TRBV10-3	-	TRBJ2-5	TRBD2	TGTGCCATCAGTGAGAGGCTAGCGGGTGGAGACCAAGAGACCCAGTACTTC	CAISERLAGGDQETQYF
TRBV7-3	-	TRBJ2-7	-	TGTGCCAGCAGCTTAGGATCCGGGGCCTCCTACGAGCAGTACTTC	CASSLGSGASYEQYF
TRBV7-9	few	TRBJ2-7	-	TGTGCCAGCAGCTTATACGGGGAGCAGTACTTC	CASSLYGEQYF
TRBV29-1	-	TRBJ1-1	-	TGCAGCGCTAAGTGGGACATAAAGAACACTGAAGCTTTCTTT	CSAKWDIKNTEAFF
TRBV7-3	-	TRBJ1-4	-	TGTGCCAGCAGCCGGACCGGAGGGGATGAAAAACTGTTTTTT	CASSRTGGDEKLFF
TRBV5-6	once	TRBJ2-4	-	TGTGCCAGCAGCTTGGTGGCCAAAAACATTCAGTACTTC	CASSLVAKNIQYF
TRBV19	-	TRBJ1-4	TRBD1	TGTGCCAGTAGTCCGAGGGGGACAGGCGACGAAAAACTGTTTTTT	CASSPRGTGDEKLFF
TRBV30	medium-sized	TRBJ1-1	-	TGTGCCTGGAGTGTGGGACCCAACACTGAAGCTTTCTTT	CAWSVGPNTEAFF
TRBV4-3	-	TRBJ2-3	TRBD2	TGCGCCAGCAGCCAAGATCTAGGATCGGCGGGGGGGTTTTCAGATACGCAGTATTTT	CASSQDLGSAGGFSDTQYF
TRBV6-4	-	TRBJ2-1	TRBD1	TGTGCCAGCAGTGCAGGGGGCAATGAGCAGTTCTTC	CASSAGGNEQFF
TRBV6-5	-	TRBJ1-2	-	TGTGCCAGCAGTCCGCAACAAGGACGGGGGCGGGCCTTC	CASSPQQGRGRAF
TRBV30	-	TRBJ1-4	-	TGTGCCTGGAGTCACACAGGGAGAGGTGAAAAACTGTTTTTT	CAWSHTGRGEKLFF
TRBV4-2	once	TRBJ1-6	-	TGTGCCAGCAGCCAAGGGCTAGGGGATAATTCACCCCTCCACTTT	CASSQGLGDNSPLHF
TRBV30	-	TRBJ1-6	-	TGTGCCTGGAAGAGTGGTAGTTTTTCACCCCTCCACTTT	CAWKSGSFSPLHF
TRBV28	-	TRBJ1-5	TRBD1	TGTGCCAGCAGCCCGACAGGGGGCGCCTTTCAGCCCCAGCATTTT	CASSPTGGAFQPQHF
TRBV27	few	TRBJ2-1	TRBD2	TGTGCCAGCAGCCCCAGCGGGGGGGCCTCCTACAATGAGCAGTTCTTC	CASSPSGGASYNEQFF
TRBV9	-	TRBJ1-1	-	TGTGCCAGCAGCGTAGACGCCAGGGCCACTGAAGCTTTCTTT	CASSVDARATEAFF
TRBV7-9	-	TRBJ2-7	-	TGTGCCAGCAGCAAAACAGGGATCGCTTACGAGCAGTACTTC	CASSKTGIAYEQYF
TRBV4-3	-	TRBJ1-1	TRBD1	TGCGCCAGCAGTCCCAGACAGGGGCTGGCTGAAGCTTTCTTT	CASSPRQGLAEAFF
TRBV11-3	-	TRBJ2-3	-	TGTGCCAGCAGCTACCCCGGCCTTACAGATACGCAGTATTTT	CASSYPGLTDTQYF
TRBV4-3	-	TRBJ1-1	-	TGCGCCAGCAGCCAAGATCAGCCTGGGACTGGGAACACTGAAGCTTTCTTT	CASSQDQPGTGNTEAFF
TRBV27	-	TRBJ1-2	TRBD1	TGTGCCAGCAGTTTATCGGACAGGGGAGGCTATGGCTACACCTTC	CASSLSDRGGYGYTF
TRBV4-1	-	TRBJ1-5	-	TGCGCCAGCAGCCAAGATGGCTGGCGGGGGGTGAGCAATCAGCCCCAGCATTTT	CASSQDGWRGVSNQPQHF
TRBV29-1	-	TRBJ2-6	TRBD1	TGCAGCGTTGCCGGGACAGCTAGCTCTGGGGCCAACGTCCTGACTTTC	CSVAGTASSGANVLTF
TRBV7-3	-	TRBJ2-1	TRBD2	TGTGCCAGCAGCTTAAGCCTAGCGGGGGTCAATGAGCAGTTCTTC	CASSLSLAGVNEQFF
TRBV9	-	TRBJ2-3	-	TGTGCCAGCAGCGTAGATCCGTTTAGCACAGATACGCAGTATTTT	CASSVDPFSTDTQYF
TRBV5-1	-	TRBJ1-4	TRBD1	TGCGCCAGCAGCTTAAGGACAGGGAATGAAAAACTGTTTTTT	CASSLRTGNEKLFF
TRBV4-1	-	TRBJ1-5	-	TGCGCCAGCAGCCAAGAAGAAGGGGCAGGTCAGCCCCAGCATTTT	CASSQEEGAGQPQHF
TRBV4-1	-	TRBJ2-3	TRBD2	TGCGCCAGCAGCCAAGATAGCCTTACTAGCGGGGGCCCACCTAGCACAGATACGCAGTATTTT	CASSQDSLTSGGPPSTDTQYF
TRBV13	few	TRBJ1-6	-	TGTGCCAGCAGCTTTCGAAATTCACCCCTCCACTTT	CASSFRNSPLHF
TRBV6-5	-	TRBJ2-1	TRBD2	TGTGCCAGCAGCCTAGCGGGGGGGCGCAATGAGCAGTTCTTC	CASSLAGGRNEQFF
TRBV29-1	-	TRBJ2-7	-	TGCAGCGTTGAAGGCGCACCCAACCGCAGCTCCTACGAGCAGTACTTC	CSVEGAPNRSSYEQYF
TRBV11-2	once	TRBJ1-2	TRBD1	TGTGCCAGCAGCTTCGGGACAGAAGCTAGCTACACCTTC	CASSFGTEASYTF
TRBV10-3	few	TRBJ1-2	TRBD1	TGTGCCATCAGTGAGACAGGGGGCGGCTATGGCTACACCTTC	CAISETGGGYGYTF
TRBV7-9	-	TRBJ1-6	-	TGTGCCAGCAGCTCCGGGACACGAAATTCACCCCTCCACTTT	CASSSGTRNSPLHF
TRBV7-2	-	TRBJ2-2	TRBD2	TGTGCCAGTAAGCGGGGGGCAGGAGGGGAGCTGTTTTTT	CASKRGAGGELFF